This T cell receptor (beta chain) came from a study of T-cell memory formation after mild COVID-19. This clonotype has more than one count but fewer than ten. One entry per CDR3 protein results from TCRdb running MiXCR on the 5' RACE reads. The sample holds about 340,000 distinct CDR3 sequences, 10% to 15% seen once. CDR1 is LGHNA, CDR2 YSLEER, per germline. V lost 0 bases and J 11 bases, leaving 17 bases between the germline ends. CDR3 length equals 14 residues. The rearrangement uses TRBV4-3 and TRBJ2-7, with D perhaps matching TRBD1 (6 bases). The sequenced material came from PBMCs or a T cell subset sorted from them (not recorded which). The receptor comes from a man between 18 and 35 years old who had mild COVID-19 (a few samples of this study predate the infection). Cell type and time point are not known. CDR3 amino acids: CASSQESWGQRKYF. The CDR3 coding sequence is TGCGCCAGCAGCCAAGAGAGTTGGGGACAAAGGAAGTACTTC.